This T cell receptor beta chain was sequenced for a study of metastatic and nonmetastatic thyroid tumors. Study-wide background: Across blood and tumor or nodule tissue, repertoires from malignant and benign thyroid patients were compared with one another. Study results and caveats: For both blood and tumor, malignant thyroid tumors reportedly showed significantly higher TCR beta diversity than benign nodules did.

Germline V CDR1 and CDR2: LGHDT, YNNKEL (reference sequence). This CDR3 is 19 amino acids long. V lost 1 base and J lost 4; bases outside the gene matches: 10. None of the patients had undergone any treatment ahead of thyroid surgery. TCRdb called clones again from the PCR reads with MiXCR. In the table there are tens of thousands of clones, roughly 20% of which are singletons. Concerning this clone itself: Its target is not known.

Sequencing was performed on blood. The rearrangement links TRBV3-1 to TRBJ2-6, with 10 bases lining up with TRBD1. The sequence was obtained from a female donor with papillary thyroid cancer or a benign thyroid nodule (not recorded which). Some clones in this sample may be carry-over from other donors' samples. The CDR3 region is CASSQVLGTGVGGANVLTF. CDR3 nucleotides: TGTGCCAGCAGCCAAGTTCTCGGGACAGGGGTTGGCGGGGCCAACGTCCTGACTTTC.